A single sample is the source of the 20 T cell receptor beta chains below, sequenced in a study of cytomegalovirus exposure and HLA in healthy donors. PCR involved 60 Vbeta and 13 Jbeta primers. Generated by immunoSEQ multiplex PCR, the TCRdb table keeps only in-frame clones and is missing some. The sample lists fewer than 150,000 clones, roughly four fifths occurring once. Sequenced material: PBMCs. Source of these receptors: a man aged 25 to 40 in good health and CMV-seronegative.

On this clone: Relative to the germline gene, one junction end is altered; a read error may explain this. This sequence joins TRBV9 and TRBJ2-3, with TRBD2 matching 9 bases. This CDR3 contains 14 residues. CDR1 and CDR2 (germline): SGDLS, YYNGEE. The CDR3 protein is CASSVGTSRDTQYF. CDR3 DNA sequence: TGTGCCAGCAGCGTCGGGACTAGCAGAGATACGCAGTATTTT.

V usage is TRBV27 and J usage is TRBJ1-2; D remains ambiguous. Germline V gene sequence: CDR1 MNHEY, CDR2 SMNVEV (reference sequence). V shed 4 bases and J shed 2 bases, with 11 bases lying between them. CDR3 size: 14 residues. CDR3 nucleotide sequence: TGTGCCAGCAGTTCGCAGGCAACCAACTATGGCTACACCTTC. Its translation: CASSSQATNYGYTF.

V is TRBV10-3 and J is TRBJ2-3; 9 bases match TRBD2. The CDR3 totals 14 residues. Germline V gene sequence: CDR1 ENHRY, CDR2 SYGVKD. The V segment lost 11 bases and the J segment 3 bases; nucleotides outside the gene matches: 9. The CDR3 reads CAVGSGGLTDTQYF. Here the CDR3 DNA reads TGTGCCGTGGGGAGCGGGGGGCTTACAGATACGCAGTATTTT.

A few counts support this clone. The genes are TRBV5-6 and TRBJ1-5; no reliable D call. The CDR3 is made up of 14 amino acids. V was pared by 0 bases and J by 3 bases, with 7 bases between. Germline V gene data show CDR1 as SGHDT and CDR2 as YYEEEE. The CDR3 here is CASSLGRNNQPQHF. The CDR3 bases are TGTGCCAGCAGCTTGGGGCGGAACAATCAGCCCCAGCATTTT.

The genes are TRBV4-3 and TRBJ2-5, with 8 bases identical to TRBD1. Germline trimming cut 3 bases from V and 5 bases from J; bases unmatched to any gene: 8. Looked up from germline, CDR1 is LGHNA and CDR2 is YSLEER. The CDR3 runs to 15 residues. For the CDR3, the DNA is TGCGCCAGCAGCCAGATAGACAGGGGCCAGGAGACCCAGTACTTC. Its protein is CASSQIDRGQETQYF.

This clone occurred once. V is TRBV10-3 and J is TRBJ2-5; no definite D call. The germline V gene encodes CDR1 ENHRY and CDR2 SYGVKD. The V gene lost 4 bases and the J gene lost 3 bases, with 9 bases spanning the gap. The CDR3 runs 13 residues. CDR3 amino acids: CAISGQDKETQYF. DNA for the CDR3: TGTGCCATCAGTGGGCAGGATAAAGAGACCCAGTACTTC.

V gene TRBV14 combines with J gene TRBJ2-3, with D maybe TRBD2 (6 bases). The germline gives CDR1 SGHDN, CDR2 FVKESK. Trimming cost V 4 bases and J 2 bases, with 19 bases left between them. The CDR3 has 17 amino acids. CDR3 loop: CASSPTSTAGFTDTQYF. CDR3 in DNA: TGTGCCAGCAGCCCGACCTCTACCGCGGGATTCACAGATACGCAGTATTTT.

The CDR3 region has the DNA TGTGCCAGCAGCCGGACTAGCGGTTCTTACGAGCAGTACTTC. Encoded protein: CASSRTSGSYEQYF. V is TRBV27 and J is TRBJ2-7, with TRBD2 matching over 10 bases. Germline-derived CDR1 and CDR2 are MNHEY and SMNVEV (reference sequence). The CDR3 sequence is 14 residues long. Losses at the gene ends were 6 bases for V and 4 bases for J; bases not matched to a gene: 6.

This clone was seen a handful of times. The chain joins TRBV6-5 to TRBJ2-7; TRBD1 matches 9 bases. There are 15 residues in the CDR3. V trimming: 4 bases; J trimming: 2 bases; junction bases outside the gene matches: 6. Germline CDR1 reads MNHEY; CDR2 reads SVGAGI. The CDR3 DNA reads TGTGCCAGCAGTTGGGTCGGGACAGGGCCCTACGAGCAGTACTTC. Encoded protein: CASSWVGTGPYEQYF.

The rearrangement uses TRBV27 and TRBJ2-2; 10 bases line up with TRBD2. V shed 6 bases, J shed 6 bases, and the junction held 7 bases outside the gene matches. The CDR3 length is 15 residues. Germline CDR1 reads MNHEY; CDR2 reads SMNVEV (reference sequence). The CDR3 loop reads CASRPGLANAGELFF. Here the CDR3 DNA reads TGTGCCAGCAGACCGGGACTAGCGAATGCCGGGGAGCTGTTTTTT.

The J gene is TRBJ2-7, the V gene TRBV4-2, with 11 bases fitting TRBD1. V was clipped by 1 base and J by 7 bases; unmatched bases: 6. This CDR3 comprises 15 residues. Germline V gives CDR1 LGHNA, CDR2 YNFKEQ. The CDR3 sequence: CASSQGTGGSSEQYF. CDR3 bases: TGTGCCAGCAGCCAAGGGACAGGGGGCTCGAGTGAGCAGTACTTC.

This chain links TRBV6-7 with TRBJ1-4; 8 nucleotides line up with TRBD1. TRBV6-7 is an open reading frame whose function is uncertain. The CDR3 sequence is 15 residues long. After removal of 1 base from V and 8 bases from J, the junction contained 6 bases not matched to a gene. CDR3 sequence: CASSYWAGGREKLFF. The DNA for the CDR3 is TGTGCCAGCAGTTACTGGGCAGGGGGCAGAGAAAAACTGTTTTTT.

The chain carries TRBV5-4 and TRBJ1-1, with 9 bases identical to TRBD1. V shed 5 bases, J shed 5 bases, and the junction held 7 bases outside the gene matches. The CDR3 sequence is 14 residues long. Germline V gene sequence: CDR1 SGHNT, CDR2 YYREEE (reference sequence). The CDR3 DNA reads TGTGCCAGCAGGGCCGGTGACAGGGGGACTGAAGCTTTCTTT. It codes for CASRAGDRGTEAFF.

The chain uses TRBV7-2 and TRBJ1-4; D unclear. The length of the CDR3 is 14 residues. Germline V gene lookup returns CDR1 SGHTA and CDR2 FQGNSA. V was shortened by 4 bases and J by 11 bases, with 17 bases between the two germline ends. The CDR3 DNA is TGTGCCAGCAGCTCCCGGGATAGCGGCAGGAAACTGTTTTTT. Encoded protein: CASSSRDSGRKLFF.

This clone was picked up a small number of times. The chain has TRBV10-3 and TRBJ1-1; the D gene is possibly TRBD1 (5 bases). The germline V gene has CDR1 ENHRY and CDR2 SYGVKD. V was cut by 2 bases and J by 3 bases, with 10 bases left in between. The CDR3 runs to 14 residues. The CDR3 DNA sequence: TGTGCCATCAGTGAGAGGGGCGCAGACACTGAAGCTTTCTTT. Translating gives CAISERGADTEAFF.

The chain joins TRBV6-1 to TRBJ2-1, with TRBD2 identical over 8 bases. The CDR3 totals 15 residues. Germline CDR1 MNHNS, CDR2 SASEGT. The junction had 14 bases not matched to a gene; V was cut back by 8 bases and J by 8 bases. CDR3 loop: CASYSPGGPPHEQFF. In nucleotides, the CDR3 is TGTGCCAGCTATTCCCCGGGGGGGCCACCCCATGAGCAGTTCTTC.

This clone was seen at least ten times. This chain uses TRBV28 with TRBJ1-1, with a weak D call TRBD1 (6 bases). The CDR3 is made up of 14 amino acids. The germline V gene has CDR1 MDHEN and CDR2 SYDVKM. Trimming removed 5 bases from V and 7 bases from J, with 17 bases in between. The CDR3 protein is CASSQRTDISEAFF. The DNA of the CDR3 is TGTGCCAGCAGTCAACGGACAGACATAAGTGAAGCTTTCTTT.

The chain recombines TRBV6-5 with TRBJ2-7; a weak D match, TRBD2 (5 bases). The CDR3 totals 14 residues. Per the germline V gene, CDR1 is MNHEY and CDR2 is SVGAGI. Trimming took 5 bases from V and 6 from J, leaving 17 bases between them. Here the CDR3 reads CASSDRRVVGEQYF. DNA for the CDR3: TGTGCCAGCAGTGACCGGCGGGTCGTGGGCGAGCAGTACTTC.

This chain uses TRBV6-1 with TRBJ1-5; no definite D call. Germline CDR1 reads MNHNS; CDR2 reads SASEGT. Trimming left V 4 bases short and J 5 bases short, with 9 bases between. There are 13 residues in the CDR3. CDR3 sequence reads: CASSAQFDQPQHF. In DNA form, the CDR3 reads TGTGCCAGCAGTGCCCAATTTGATCAGCCCCAGCATTTT.

The V call is TRBV6-5, the J call TRBJ2-7; 14 nucleotides match TRBD2. The CDR3 has 15 amino acids. V gave up 4 bases and J gave up 6 bases; unmatched junction bases: 5. The germline CDR1 and CDR2 sequences are MNHEY and SVGAGI. The CDR3 region has the DNA TGTGCCAGCAGTTGGGGACTAGCGGGAGTTTCCGAGCAGTACTTC. It encodes CASSWGLAGVSEQYF.